Reported below is one T cell receptor (beta chain). Its antigen has not been determined. No base quality information exists; no much larger clone differs at one position. CDR1 and CDR2, looked up from the germline V gene, are MNHNS and SASEGT. From its cysteine to its phenylalanine, the CDR3 spans 10 amino acids. Here the CDR3 DNA is all that survives: 30 bases in frame from base 1. V was cut back by 7 bases and J by 5 bases, leaving a gap of 5 bases between them. The data stem from a study of OX40 agonist ivuxolimab in advanced cancers. With regard to the full study: Ivuxolimab was an agonistic, fully human IgG2 monoclonal antibody directed against OX40 (CD134), a costimulatory receptor. Intravenous ivuxolimab was administered to patients every 2 weeks at six dose levels: 0.01, 0.1, 0.3, 1.5, 3 and 10 mg/kg. Among the approximately 50 dose-escalation patients, about 19 had hepatocellular carcinoma, around 15 melanoma, 9 renal cell carcinoma and 9 head and neck cancer. The dose-escalation cohort was around 83% male with a mean age of approximately 60 years, ranging from roughly 23 to 85. Prior anti-PD-1, anti-PD-L1 or anti-CTLA-4 therapy was permitted, and checkpoint inhibitors had been received by about 36% of dose-escalation patients. Partial responses occurred in three dose-escalation patients: two with cutaneous melanoma and one with hepatocellular carcinoma. The point of sequencing TCRbeta in the periphery was to test whether ivuxolimab changed TCR sequence diversity and drove clonal T-cell expansion. The paper describes the monotherapy dose-escalation part (N ≈ 50 patients) of the phase I trial of ivuxolimab.

The paper's findings and limits, for the study overall: After ivuxolimab, more expanded clones were found on average in CD8+ T cells than in CD4+ T cells. In the 0.1-3.0 mg/kg groups, partial responders had among the lowest normalized peripheral clonal expansion, particularly in CD8+ T cells. Clonal expansion of both CD4+ and CD8+ blood T cells was observed from baseline to week 6 at doses 0.1 to 3.0 mg/kg. Antigen specificity was not determined for the clonally expanded peripheral T cells. Low levels of normalized T-cell clonal expansion were also seen in some nonresponding patients.

The trial excluded patients who had a history of autoimmune disease or were on systemic immunosuppression. Peripheral blood for TCR sequencing was collected from all dose cohorts at baseline, on cycle 4 day 1, and on cycle 7 day 1. The samples were drawn from a first-in-human, open-label, multicenter phase I dose-escalation trial of ivuxolimab. Adults with locally advanced or metastatic melanoma, renal cell, hepatocellular, or head and neck squamous cell carcinoma were enrolled in the trial. CD4+ and CD8+ T cells were sorted separately from peripheral blood before TCR sequencing. For sequencing of the TCRbeta CDR3 region, genomic DNA was extracted from the sorted cells. TCRbeta CDR3 regions were sequenced using the immunoSEQ Assay. This immuneACCESS table, as held by TCRdb, lists in-frame sequences with V and J called but not all clones. Of the missing ones, under half trace to an unresolved V gene in checked studies; the others have no known cause. For this sample the table gives under 110,000 clones, of which 75% to 95% were detected only once. In total, the top ten clones hold 0.4% to 0.6% of the sample.

This clonotype was sampled from an adult with an advanced solid tumor such as melanoma, head and neck, liver or kidney cancer. Recombination joined TRBV6-1 with TRBJ1-2; there is no confident call for the D gene. This specimen consisted of CD4+ or CD8+ T cells sorted from blood, obtained in a trial of the OX40 agonist ivuxolimab. The sequence in DNA is TGTGCCAGCAATGGTTATGGCTACACCTTC. This is translated as CASNGYGYTF.